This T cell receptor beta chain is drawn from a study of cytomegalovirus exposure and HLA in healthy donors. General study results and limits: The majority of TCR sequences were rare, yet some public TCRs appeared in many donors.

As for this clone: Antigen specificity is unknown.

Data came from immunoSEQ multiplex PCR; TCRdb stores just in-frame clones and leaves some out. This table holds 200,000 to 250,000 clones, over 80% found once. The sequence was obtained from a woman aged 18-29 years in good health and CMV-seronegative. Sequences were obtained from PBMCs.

The CDR3 DNA reads TGTGCCAGCAGCCCTCGGGAAGGAAACACCATATATTTT. It encodes CASSPREGNTIYF. The V gene is TRBV7-2, the J gene TRBJ1-3; D remains ambiguous. Trimming removed 5 bases from V and 4 bases from J, with 9 bases in between. The germline CDR1 and CDR2 sequences are SGHTA and FQGNSA. This CDR3 has 13 amino acids.